A selection of T cell receptor beta chains follows, all from one sample in a study of T cells after yellow fever vaccination. One entry per CDR3 protein, called by TCRdb with MiXCR from the 5' RACE reads. In the table there are around 600,000 distinct CDR3 sequences, roughly an eighth of which are singletons. Sequencing used PBMCs, obtained on the day of the yellow fever booster vaccination. These receptors all stem from a man aged 25 to 40 who received the YFV17D yellow fever vaccine. Each CDR3 is given with its conserved first and last residue. Fields, in order: D gene, V gene, clone size, J gene, CDR3 protein, CDR3 DNA. The D gene is left open where the match is weak. Some rows mark clone size as missing; the rest say once, few, many or name a class of expanded clone.

d_gene: TRBD1
v_gene: TRBV27
abundance: NA
j_gene: TRBJ2-1
CDR3aa: CASSTRLGTGILFF
CDR3nt: TGTGCCAGCAGTACTCGACTCGGGACAGGGATCCTATTCTTC

d_gene: TRBD2
v_gene: TRBV12-3/TRBV12-4
abundance: many
j_gene: TRBJ2-7
CDR3aa: CASSFSSGSYEQYF
CDR3nt: TGTGCCAGCAGTTTTTCTAGCGGCTCCTACGAGCAGTACTTC

d_gene: TRBD2
v_gene: TRBV5-4
abundance: NA
j_gene: TRBJ2-1
CDR3aa: CASSPTLAGGMDEQFF
CDR3nt: TGTGCCAGCAGCCCAACTCTAGCGGGAGGAATGGATGAGCAGTTCTTC

d_gene: NA
v_gene: TRBV4-3
abundance: few
j_gene: TRBJ2-5
CDR3aa: CASSQGQSGAGETQYF
CDR3nt: TGCGCCAGCAGCCAGGGACAATCGGGGGCTGGAGAGACCCAGTACTTC

d_gene: NA
v_gene: TRBV7-6
abundance: few
j_gene: TRBJ2-3
CDR3aa: CASSHTWADTQYF
CDR3nt: TGTGCCAGCAGCCATACGTGGGCAGATACGCAGTATTTT

d_gene: TRBD2
v_gene: TRBV5-1
abundance: many
j_gene: TRBJ2-2
CDR3aa: CASSMGLAGETGELFF
CDR3nt: TGCGCCAGCAGCATGGGACTAGCGGGAGAAACCGGGGAGCTGTTTTTT

d_gene: NA
v_gene: TRBV10-3
abundance: few
j_gene: TRBJ1-2
CDR3aa: CAISETPRDYGYTF
CDR3nt: TGTGCCATCAGTGAGACTCCGAGGGACTATGGCTACACCTTC

d_gene: TRBD1
v_gene: TRBV5-1
abundance: NA
j_gene: TRBJ1-2
CDR3aa: CASSLEYRGRNGYTF
CDR3nt: TGCGCCAGCAGCTTGGAGTACAGGGGGAGAAATGGCTACACCTTC

d_gene: NA
v_gene: TRBV25-1
abundance: NA
j_gene: TRBJ1-4
CDR3aa: CASGPWGASNEKLFF
CDR3nt: TGTGCCAGCGGTCCCTGGGGCGCCTCCAATGAAAAACTGTTTTTT

d_gene: NA
v_gene: TRBV12-3/TRBV12-4
abundance: few
j_gene: TRBJ1-3
CDR3aa: CASSLVGGGTAGNTIYF
CDR3nt: TGTGCCAGCAGTTTAGTGGGAGGCGGGACTGCTGGAAACACCATATATTTT

d_gene: NA
v_gene: TRBV12-3/TRBV12-4
abundance: few
j_gene: TRBJ2-1
CDR3aa: CASSTLPRGWRNEQFF
CDR3nt: TGTGCCAGCAGTACTCTTCCCCGGGGATGGCGGAATGAGCAGTTCTTC

d_gene: NA
v_gene: TRBV20-1
abundance: few
j_gene: TRBJ2-2
CDR3aa: CSASGTLTGELFF
CDR3nt: TGCAGTGCTTCCGGGACTCTCACCGGGGAGCTGTTTTTT

d_gene: NA
v_gene: TRBV12-3/TRBV12-4
abundance: NA
j_gene: TRBJ2-1
CDR3aa: CASDMGVDNEQFF
CDR3nt: TGTGCCAGCGACATGGGGGTCGACAATGAGCAGTTCTTC

d_gene: NA
v_gene: TRBV5-1
abundance: NA
j_gene: TRBJ2-2
CDR3aa: CASSLENSGELFF
CDR3nt: TGCGCCAGCAGCTTGGAGAACTCGGGGGAGCTGTTTTTT

d_gene: NA
v_gene: TRBV19
abundance: NA
j_gene: TRBJ2-6
CDR3aa: CASSVQQVLSTGANVLTF
CDR3nt: TGTGCCAGTAGTGTCCAGCAGGTGCTCTCTACTGGGGCCAACGTCCTGACTTTC

d_gene: NA
v_gene: TRBV10-3
abundance: many
j_gene: TRBJ2-2
CDR3aa: CALFALNTGELFF
CDR3nt: TGTGCCCTGTTTGCATTGAACACCGGGGAGCTGTTTTTT

d_gene: NA
v_gene: TRBV30
abundance: few
j_gene: TRBJ2-3
CDR3aa: CAWSASRGLAQYF
CDR3nt: TGTGCCTGGAGTGCCTCTAGGGGTCTGGCGCAGTATTTT

d_gene: TRBD1
v_gene: TRBV10-3
abundance: NA
j_gene: TRBJ1-2
CDR3aa: CAISPLGQGMNNYGYTF
CDR3nt: TGTGCCATCAGCCCCCTGGGACAGGGTATGAACAACTATGGCTACACCTTC

d_gene: NA
v_gene: TRBV10-2
abundance: many
j_gene: TRBJ1-5
CDR3aa: CASSSFDSNQPQHF
CDR3nt: TGCGCCAGCAGTAGCTTTGATAGCAATCAGCCCCAGCATTTT

d_gene: NA
v_gene: TRBV11-1
abundance: few
j_gene: TRBJ2-1
CDR3aa: CASILLWGRAGSSYNEQFF
CDR3nt: TGTGCCAGCATCCTATTGTGGGGACGGGCAGGTAGTTCCTACAATGAGCAGTTCTTC

d_gene: NA
v_gene: TRBV4-2
abundance: few
j_gene: TRBJ1-2
CDR3aa: CASSQENGGHYGYTF
CDR3nt: TGTGCCAGCAGCCAAGAGAACGGGGGACACTATGGCTACACCTTC

d_gene: TRBD2
v_gene: TRBV6-2/TRBV6-3
abundance: many
j_gene: TRBJ2-2
CDR3aa: CASSYPSGRASGELFF
CDR3nt: TGTGCCAGCAGTTACCCCAGCGGGAGGGCCTCCGGGGAGCTGTTTTTT

d_gene: NA
v_gene: TRBV4-3
abundance: NA
j_gene: TRBJ2-7
CDR3aa: CASSQGYKAGHMSYEQYF
CDR3nt: TGCGCCAGCAGCCAAGGATACAAGGCAGGGCATATGTCCTACGAGCAGTACTTC

d_gene: TRBD1
v_gene: TRBV7-2
abundance: many
j_gene: TRBJ2-3
CDR3aa: CASRSDRYTDTQYF
CDR3nt: TGTGCCAGCCGATCGGACAGGTACACAGATACGCAGTATTTT

d_gene: TRBD2
v_gene: TRBV20-1
abundance: few
j_gene: TRBJ2-1
CDR3aa: CSARAPLGTSHNEQFF
CDR3nt: TGCAGTGCTAGAGCCCCTCTTGGGACTAGCCACAATGAGCAGTTCTTC

d_gene: NA
v_gene: TRBV14
abundance: NA
j_gene: TRBJ2-7
CDR3aa: CASSQEPGDDLYEQYF
CDR3nt: TGTGCCAGCAGCCAAGAACCAGGGGACGACCTCTACGAGCAGTACTTC

d_gene: TRBD2
v_gene: TRBV19
abundance: few
j_gene: TRBJ2-1
CDR3aa: CASTPKDGLAGTNEQFF
CDR3nt: TGTGCCAGTACCCCTAAGGACGGACTAGCGGGAACGAATGAGCAGTTCTTC

d_gene: NA
v_gene: TRBV5-4
abundance: NA
j_gene: TRBJ1-4
CDR3aa: CASSLFRGGTNEKLFF
CDR3nt: TGTGCCAGCAGCTTGTTCAGGGGAGGAACTAATGAAAAACTGTTTTTT

d_gene: NA
v_gene: TRBV20-1
abundance: few
j_gene: TRBJ2-1
CDR3aa: CSAKAGSVEQFF
CDR3nt: TGCAGTGCTAAGGCGGGCTCGGTTGAGCAGTTCTTC

d_gene: TRBD1
v_gene: TRBV6-1
abundance: NA
j_gene: TRBJ2-2
CDR3aa: CATNRGLYNTGELFF
CDR3nt: TGTGCCACGAACAGGGGGCTTTATAACACCGGGGAGCTGTTTTTT

d_gene: NA
v_gene: TRBV4-2
abundance: few
j_gene: TRBJ2-3
CDR3aa: CASSLSTDSPGTQYF
CDR3nt: TGTGCCAGCAGCCTCTCTACCGACTCCCCCGGTACGCAGTATTTT

d_gene: TRBD1
v_gene: TRBV7-2
abundance: NA
j_gene: TRBJ2-7
CDR3aa: CASSSWTGPYEQYF
CDR3nt: TGTGCCAGCAGCTCCTGGACAGGGCCCTACGAGCAGTACTTC

d_gene: TRBD1
v_gene: TRBV20-1
abundance: NA
j_gene: TRBJ2-5
CDR3aa: CSARGTGGQETQYF
CDR3nt: TGCAGTGCTCGTGGGACAGGGGGCCAAGAGACCCAGTACTTC

d_gene: NA
v_gene: TRBV7-8
abundance: NA
j_gene: TRBJ2-3
CDR3aa: CASSPRTLSGTQYF
CDR3nt: TGTGCCAGCAGCCCTAGGACATTGAGCGGTACGCAGTATTTT

d_gene: NA
v_gene: TRBV4-3
abundance: NA
j_gene: TRBJ2-7
CDR3aa: CASSQGTTPNYEQYF
CDR3nt: TGCGCCAGCAGCCAAGGGACTACCCCCAACTACGAGCAGTACTTC

d_gene: TRBD1
v_gene: TRBV3-1
abundance: few
j_gene: TRBJ1-1
CDR3aa: CASSPPGQHEAFF
CDR3nt: TGTGCCAGCAGCCCGCCGGGACAGCATGAAGCTTTCTTT

d_gene: NA
v_gene: TRBV7-7
abundance: few
j_gene: TRBJ2-1
CDR3aa: CASSDGPGEQFF
CDR3nt: TGTGCTAGCAGCGACGGGCCGGGGGAGCAGTTCTTC

d_gene: NA
v_gene: TRBV6-5
abundance: NA
j_gene: TRBJ2-1
CDR3aa: CASSSDPLEQFF
CDR3nt: TGTGCCAGCAGTTCAGACCCACTCGAGCAGTTCTTC

d_gene: NA
v_gene: TRBV4-3
abundance: NA
j_gene: TRBJ1-1
CDR3aa: CASSQVPPDALGGRAFF
CDR3nt: TGCGCCAGCAGCCAAGTTCCCCCGGACGCCCTCGGGGGGCGAGCTTTCTTT

d_gene: TRBD2
v_gene: TRBV5-1
abundance: NA
j_gene: TRBJ2-2
CDR3aa: CASSREDAGELFF
CDR3nt: TGCGCCAGCAGCCGGGAGGACGCCGGGGAGCTGTTTTTT

d_gene: NA
v_gene: TRBV7-2
abundance: NA
j_gene: TRBJ2-7
CDR3aa: CASRGAVDYEQYF
CDR3nt: TGTGCCAGCAGGGGTGCAGTAGATTACGAGCAGTACTTC

d_gene: NA
v_gene: TRBV7-2
abundance: many
j_gene: TRBJ2-5
CDR3aa: CASSSSIGGGETQYF
CDR3nt: TGTGCCAGCAGCTCCTCCATCGGGGGCGGAGAGACCCAGTACTTC

d_gene: NA
v_gene: TRBV30
abundance: few
j_gene: TRBJ1-3
CDR3aa: CAWSGGSGNTIYF
CDR3nt: TGTGCCTGGAGTGGCGGATCTGGAAACACCATATATTTT

d_gene: NA
v_gene: TRBV7-6
abundance: NA
j_gene: TRBJ1-3
CDR3aa: CASSKHGRSGNTIYF
CDR3nt: TGTGCCAGCAGCAAGCATGGCCGCTCTGGAAACACCATATATTTT

d_gene: TRBD2
v_gene: TRBV20-1
abundance: NA
j_gene: TRBJ2-1
CDR3aa: CSARFPGLAASNEQFF
CDR3nt: TGCAGTGCTAGATTCCCGGGACTAGCGGCCTCCAATGAGCAGTTCTTC

d_gene: NA
v_gene: TRBV27
abundance: NA
j_gene: TRBJ1-5
CDR3aa: CASSLAQGLNQPQHF
CDR3nt: TGTGCCAGCAGTTTGGCGCAGGGTCTAAATCAGCCCCAGCATTTT